This paragraph reports one T cell receptor (beta chain). Antigen: not known. The data are from a study of T cell repertoires in aging, cancer and after chemotherapy. Findings and caveats of the study: Age-matched healthy donors had significantly more diverse, less clonal blood TCR repertoires than untreated cancer patients.

Peripheral blood genomic DNA, not sorted cells or RNA, was the template. TRB rearrangements spanning V, D and J were amplified using mixed TRB-A/B primers. A single record per CDR3 protein comes from TCRdb applying MiXCR to the multiplex PCR reads. Here the sample spans over 10,000 distinct CDR3 sequences, about 20% being singletons. The V end was cut by 4 bases, the J end by 9 bases, with 18 bases between. Germline CDR1 KGHSH, CDR2 LQKENI. The CDR3 runs 14 residues. This TCR was recovered from a human donor in good health. The V gene is TRBV18, the J gene TRBJ1-2; TRBD1 is a possible D gene (6 bases). The source material was blood. DNA of the CDR3: TGTGCCAGCTCACGCTCCGGGACACGCAGCAGCTACACCTTC. It specifies CASSRSGTRSSYTF.